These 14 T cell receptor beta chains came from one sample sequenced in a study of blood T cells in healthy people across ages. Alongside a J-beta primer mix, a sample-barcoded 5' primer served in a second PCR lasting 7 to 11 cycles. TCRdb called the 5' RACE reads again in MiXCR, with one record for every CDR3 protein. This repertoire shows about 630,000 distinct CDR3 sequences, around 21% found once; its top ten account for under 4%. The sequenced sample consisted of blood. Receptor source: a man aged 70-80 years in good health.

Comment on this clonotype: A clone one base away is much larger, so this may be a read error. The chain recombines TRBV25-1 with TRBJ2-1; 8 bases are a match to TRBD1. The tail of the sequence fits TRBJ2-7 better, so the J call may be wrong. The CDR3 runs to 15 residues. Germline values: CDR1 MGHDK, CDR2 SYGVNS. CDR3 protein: CASSEFRGQSHEQYF. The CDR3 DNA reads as TGTGCCAGCAGTGAATTCAGGGGGCAGTCCCACGAGCAGTACTTC.

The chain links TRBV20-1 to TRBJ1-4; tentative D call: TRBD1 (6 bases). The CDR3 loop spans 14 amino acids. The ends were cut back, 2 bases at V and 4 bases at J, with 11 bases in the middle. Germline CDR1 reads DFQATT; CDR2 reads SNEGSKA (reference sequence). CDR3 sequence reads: CSARRGADNEKLFF. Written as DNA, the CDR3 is TGCAGTGCTAGACGGGGGGCGGATAATGAAAAACTGTTTTTT.

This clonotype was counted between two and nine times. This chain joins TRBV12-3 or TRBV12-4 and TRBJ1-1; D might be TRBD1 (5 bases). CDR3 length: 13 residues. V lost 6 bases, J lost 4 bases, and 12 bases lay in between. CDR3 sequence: CASRLRAPTEAFF. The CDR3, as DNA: TGTGCCAGCAGACTCAGGGCTCCCACTGAAGCTTTCTTT.

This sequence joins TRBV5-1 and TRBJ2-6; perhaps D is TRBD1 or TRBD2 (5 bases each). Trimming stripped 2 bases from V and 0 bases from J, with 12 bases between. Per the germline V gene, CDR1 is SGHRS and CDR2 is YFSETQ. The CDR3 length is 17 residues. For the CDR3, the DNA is TGCGCCAGCAGCTTCCCGAGAGGGGTCTCTGGGGCCAACGTCCTGACTTTC. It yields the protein CASSFPRGVSGANVLTF.

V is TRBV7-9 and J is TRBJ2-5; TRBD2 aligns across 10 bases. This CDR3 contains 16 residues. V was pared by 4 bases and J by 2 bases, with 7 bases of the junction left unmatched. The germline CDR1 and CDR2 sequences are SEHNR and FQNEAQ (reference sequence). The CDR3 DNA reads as TGTGCCAGCAGCTCCTGGACTAGCGGCATTCAAGAGACCCAGTACTTC. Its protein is CASSSWTSGIQETQYF.

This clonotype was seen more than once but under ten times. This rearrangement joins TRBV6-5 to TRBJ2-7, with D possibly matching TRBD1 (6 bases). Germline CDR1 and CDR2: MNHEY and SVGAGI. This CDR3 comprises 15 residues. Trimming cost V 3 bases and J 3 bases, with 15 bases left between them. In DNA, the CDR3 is TGTGCCAGCAGTTATTTCGGGCAGGGGATCTACGAGCAGTACTTC. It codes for CASSYFGQGIYEQYF.

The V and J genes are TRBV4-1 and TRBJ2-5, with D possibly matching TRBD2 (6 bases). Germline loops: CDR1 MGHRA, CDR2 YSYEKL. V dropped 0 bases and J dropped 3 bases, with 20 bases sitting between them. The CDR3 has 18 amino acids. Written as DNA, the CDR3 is TGCGCCAGCAGCCAAGATATGGGTACTAGCTCTCGGAAAGAGACCCAGTACTTC. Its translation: CASSQDMGTSSRKETQYF.

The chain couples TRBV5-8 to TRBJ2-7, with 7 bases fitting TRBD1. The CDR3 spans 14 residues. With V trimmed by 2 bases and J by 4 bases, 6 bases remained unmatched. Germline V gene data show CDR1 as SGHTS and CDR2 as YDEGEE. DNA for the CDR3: TGTGCCAGCAGCTTTGCCCCGGGACAGTACGAGCAGTACTTC. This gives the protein CASSFAPGQYEQYF.

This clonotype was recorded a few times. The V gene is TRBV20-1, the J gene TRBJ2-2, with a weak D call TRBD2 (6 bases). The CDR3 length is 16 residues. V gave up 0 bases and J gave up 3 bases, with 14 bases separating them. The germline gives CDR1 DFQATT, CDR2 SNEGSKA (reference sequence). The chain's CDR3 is CSARDRAGYDTGELFF. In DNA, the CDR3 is TGCAGTGCTAGAGATCGGGCGGGATACGACACCGGGGAGCTGTTTTTT.

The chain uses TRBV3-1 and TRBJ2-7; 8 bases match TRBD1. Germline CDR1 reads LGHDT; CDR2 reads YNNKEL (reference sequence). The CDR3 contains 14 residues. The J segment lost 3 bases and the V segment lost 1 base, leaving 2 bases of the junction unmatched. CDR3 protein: CASSQAGTGYEQYF. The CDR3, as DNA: TGTGCCAGCAGCCAAGCCGGGACAGGCTACGAGCAGTACTTC.

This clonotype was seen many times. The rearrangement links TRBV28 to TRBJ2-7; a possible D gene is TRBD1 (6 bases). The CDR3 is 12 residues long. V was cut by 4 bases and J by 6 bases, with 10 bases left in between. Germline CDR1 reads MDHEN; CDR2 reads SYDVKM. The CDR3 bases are TGTGCCAGCAGTTCCCGGACAGCCGAGCAGTACTTC. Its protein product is CASSSRTAEQYF. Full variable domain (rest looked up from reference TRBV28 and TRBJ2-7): DVKVTQSSRYLVKRTGEKVFLECVQDMDHENMFWYRQDPGLGLRLIYFSYDVKMKEKGDIPEGYSVSREKKERFSLILESASTNQTSMYLCASSSRTAEQYFGPGTRLTVT.

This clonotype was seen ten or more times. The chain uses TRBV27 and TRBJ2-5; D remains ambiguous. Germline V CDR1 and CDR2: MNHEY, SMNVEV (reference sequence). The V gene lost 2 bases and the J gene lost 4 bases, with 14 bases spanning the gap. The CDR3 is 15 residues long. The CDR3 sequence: CASSLRDTPRETQYF. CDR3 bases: TGTGCCAGCAGTTTACGCGACACTCCCCGAGAGACCCAGTACTTC.

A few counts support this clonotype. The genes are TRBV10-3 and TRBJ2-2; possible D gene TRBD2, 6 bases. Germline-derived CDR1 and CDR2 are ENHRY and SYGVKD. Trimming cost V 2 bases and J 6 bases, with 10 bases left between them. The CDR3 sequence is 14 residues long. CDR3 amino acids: CAISEAGGSGELFF. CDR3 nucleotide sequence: TGTGCCATCAGTGAGGCCGGGGGTTCCGGGGAGCTGTTTTTT.

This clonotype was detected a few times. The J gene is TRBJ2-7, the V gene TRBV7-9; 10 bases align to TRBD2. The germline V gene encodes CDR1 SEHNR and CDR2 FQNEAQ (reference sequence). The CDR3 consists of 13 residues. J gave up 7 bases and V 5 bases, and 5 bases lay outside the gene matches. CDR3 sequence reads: CASSMTSGREQYF. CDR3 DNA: TGTGCCAGCAGCATGACTAGCGGGCGGGAGCAGTACTTC.